This TCR beta chain came from a study of blood T cell repertoires in COVID-19. In the study overall: Specimens from acute and convalescent COVID-19 originated in the United States, Italy and Spain.

Participants' reported clinical history set cohort assignment. Trimming pared 10 bases from V and 7 bases from J, leaving 31 bases between. CDR3 size: 18 residues. Looked up from germline, CDR1 is WSHSY and CDR2 is SAAADI. Authors' processing steps: How many nucleated cells were present was estimated from reference gene primer amplification. TCRdb's copy holds only in-frame clones and misses some; the assay was immunoSEQ multiplex PCR. V and J calls and clone size are those listed in that table; D and trimming were worked out from the DNA. Of hundreds of thousands of clones listed, approximately 89% are singletons.

This chain joins TRBV10-2 and TRBJ2-2; perhaps TRBD1 as D (6 bases). The TCR was taken from a woman aged 45-59 years who had been exposed to COVID-19. The source material was PBMCs or T cells enriched from blood (not recorded which). The CDR3 nucleotides are TGCGCCACCCTATTAGCTCCTTCTACCAGGGGAAATCACGGGGAGCTGTTTTTT. Amino acid sequence: CATLLAPSTRGNHGELFF.